Presented here are 6 T cell receptor beta chains from one specimen sequenced in a study of blood T cell repertoires in COVID-19. Libraries were prepared by immunoSEQ multiplex PCR; TCRdb keeps only in-frame clonotypes and omits some of them. The sample carries some 210,000 clones, about 91% recorded once. Sequencing was carried out using peripheral blood. The receptors derive from a man aged 25 to 40 with acute or convalescent COVID-19.

V and J are TRBV5-8 and TRBJ1-5, with TRBD1 matching 10 bases. The CDR3 consists of 15 residues. V shed 4 bases, J shed 7 bases, and the junction held 8 bases outside the gene matches. The germline gives CDR1 SGHTS, CDR2 YDEGEE. The DNA for the CDR3 is TGTGCCAGCAGCCCCGGGACAGGGGCTTCGCAGCCCCAGCATTTT. Translated: CASSPGTGASQPQHF.

The rearrangement links TRBV11-2 to TRBJ2-5; 9 bases agree with TRBD1. Germline V gene data show CDR1 as SGHAT and CDR2 as FQNNGV. CDR3 length: 14 residues. Trimming cost V 4 bases and J 4 bases; bases outside gene matches: 4. The CDR3 here is CASSSATGGETQYF. The CDR3 coding sequence is TGTGCCAGCAGCTCCGCGACAGGGGGAGAGACCCAGTACTTC.

The genes are TRBV6-7 and TRBJ1-6; D ambiguous. TRBV6-7 is annotated as an ORF whose role is uncertain. Trimming took 0 bases from V and 0 from J, leaving 12 bases between them. This CDR3 has 18 residues. The CDR3 loop reads CASSYSISANSYNSPLHF. The CDR3 DNA reads as TGTGCCAGCAGTTACTCGATCTCCGCGAACTCCTATAATTCACCCCTCCACTTT.

The gene calls are TRBV28 and TRBJ2-7, with 7 bases identical to TRBD1. Germline values: CDR1 MDHEN, CDR2 SYDVKM. V was clipped by 7 bases and J by 2 bases; unmatched bases: 8. The CDR3 contains 14 residues. The CDR3 DNA is TGTGCCAGCACTTCTGGACAGGAAACCTACGAGCAGTACTTC. It translates to CASTSGQETYEQYF.

The chain uses TRBV4-2 and TRBJ1-5; 9 bases line up with TRBD1. V trimming: 5 bases; J trimming: 3 bases; junction bases outside the gene matches: 5. Per germline, CDR1 LGHNA and CDR2 YNFKEQ. The CDR3 runs to 15 residues. CDR3 DNA sequence: TGTGCCAGCAGCATACAGGGGGCGTACAATCAGCCCCAGCATTTT. Encoded protein: CASSIQGAYNQPQHF.

This clone was picked up a small number of times. The J gene is TRBJ2-3, the V gene TRBV12-3 or TRBV12-4; maybe TRBD2 (5 bases). The V gene lost 1 base and the J gene lost 4 bases, with 6 bases spanning the gap. This CDR3 has 13 residues. DNA of the CDR3: TGTGCCAGCAGTTTAGGAGGGTCAGATACGCAGTATTTT. It specifies CASSLGGSDTQYF.